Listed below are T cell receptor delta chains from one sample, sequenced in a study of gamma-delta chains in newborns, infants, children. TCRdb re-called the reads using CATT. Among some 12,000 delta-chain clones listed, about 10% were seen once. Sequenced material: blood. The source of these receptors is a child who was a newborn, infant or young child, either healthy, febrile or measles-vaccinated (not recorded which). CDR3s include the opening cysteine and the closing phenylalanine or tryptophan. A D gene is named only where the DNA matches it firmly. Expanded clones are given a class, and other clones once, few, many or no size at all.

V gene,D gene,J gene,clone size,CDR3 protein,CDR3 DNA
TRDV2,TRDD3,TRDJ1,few,CACDLLGDRLGTDKLIF,TGTGCCTGTGACCTACTGGGGGATCGTTTGGGCACCGATAAACTCATCTTT
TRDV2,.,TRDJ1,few,CACDTISRYPDTDKLIF,TGTGCCTGTGACACGATTTCCAGATACCCGGACACCGATAAACTCATCTTT
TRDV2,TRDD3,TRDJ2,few,CACDVLGAEGTAQLFF,TGTGCCTGTGACGTACTGGGGGCTGAGGGGACAGCACAACTCTTCTTT
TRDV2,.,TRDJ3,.,CACDTVGGSWDTRQMFF,TGTGCCTGTGACACGGTTGGGGGCTCCTGGGACACCCGACAGATGTTTTTC
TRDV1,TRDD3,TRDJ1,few,CALGSRPPSKSGGYHTRKLIF,TGTGCTCTTGGGTCCCGGCCTCCCTCGAAATCTGGGGGATACCACACACGGAAACTCATCTTT
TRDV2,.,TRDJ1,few,CACDTVGTVTDKLIF,TGTGCCTGTGACACCGTTGGGACAGTCACCGATAAACTCATCTTT
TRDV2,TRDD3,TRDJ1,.,CACDTLGDTGDKLIF,TGTGCCTGTGACACTCTGGGGGATACCGGCGATAAACTCATCTTT
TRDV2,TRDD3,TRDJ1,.,CACDTVAGGYANTDKLIF,TGTGCCTGTGACACCGTTGCTGGGGGATACGCGAACACCGACAAACTCATCTTT
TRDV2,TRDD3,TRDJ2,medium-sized,CACDILGDTLTAQLFF,TGTGCCTGTGACATACTGGGGGATACTTTGACAGCACAACTCTTCTTT
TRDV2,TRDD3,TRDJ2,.,CACDTLGDTAQLFF,TGTGCCTGTGATACTCTGGGGGATACAGCACAACTCTTCTTT
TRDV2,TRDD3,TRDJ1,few,CACDTLGDKLYTDKLIF,TGTGCCTGTGACACACTGGGGGATAAGCTGTACACCGATAAACTCATCTTT
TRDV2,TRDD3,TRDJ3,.,CACDSIRQLLGDLAWDTRQMFF,TGTGCCTGTGACTCCATCAGACAGTTACTGGGGGATCTAGCCTGGGACACCCGACAGATGTTTTTC
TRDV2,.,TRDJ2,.,CACDKLALTAQLFF,TGTGCCTGTGACAAACTGGCTTTGACAGCACAACTCTTCTTT
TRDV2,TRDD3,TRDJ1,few,CACDTLLLGDATNDKLIF,TGTGCCTGTGACACCCTGTTACTGGGGGATGCCACAAACGATAAACTCATCTTT
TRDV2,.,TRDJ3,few,CACDPVRESGSWDTRQMFF,TGTGCCTGTGACCCAGTACGGGAGTCTGGCTCCTGGGACACCCGACAGATGTTTTTC
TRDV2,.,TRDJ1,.,CACDRLEYTDKLIF,TGTGCCTGTGACAGGCTGGAGTACACCGATAAACTCATCTTT
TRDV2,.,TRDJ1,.,CACDVVGTKYTDKLIF,TGTGCCTGTGACGTCGTGGGGACCAAGTACACCGATAAACTCATCTTT
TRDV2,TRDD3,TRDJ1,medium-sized,CACDSLRTGGYRTDKLIF,TGTGCCTGTGACTCGCTACGTACTGGGGGATACCGGACCGATAAACTCATCTTT
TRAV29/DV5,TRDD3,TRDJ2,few,CAASALQGIGPLTAQLFF,TGTGCAGCAAGCGCCCTACAGGGGATAGGCCCTTTGACAGCACAACTCTTCTTT
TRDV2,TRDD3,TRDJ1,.,CACDKLLGDTRGTDKLIF,TGTGCCTGTGACAAGCTACTGGGGGATACAAGGGGGACCGATAAACTCATCTTT
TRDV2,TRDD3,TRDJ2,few,CACDSLTGGFALTAQLFF,TGTGCCTGTGACTCCCTTACTGGGGGATTTGCTTTGACAGCACAACTCTTCTTT
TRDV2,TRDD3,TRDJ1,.,CACDTLLGDTDKLIF,TGTGCCTGTGACACATTACTGGGGGATACGGATAAACTCATCTTT
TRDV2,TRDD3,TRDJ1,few,CAYDMVTGGHHTDKLIF,TGTGCCTATGACATGGTTACTGGGGGCCATCACACCGATAAACTCATCTTT
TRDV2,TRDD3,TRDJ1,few,CACDTLGDTWADKLIF,TGTGCCTGTGACACACTGGGGGATACTTGGGCCGATAAACTCATCTTT
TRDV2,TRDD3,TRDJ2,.,CACVTILGDRSLTAQLFF,TGTGCCTGTGTCACCATACTGGGGGACCGTTCTTTGACAGCACAACTCTTCTTT
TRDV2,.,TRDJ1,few,CARDTLEGTYTDKLIF,TGTGCCCGTGACACGTTGGAGGGGACCTACACCGATAAACTCATCTTT
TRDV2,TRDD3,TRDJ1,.,CACDTVSNLGDMRGDDKLIF,TGTGCCTGTGACACCGTGTCTAATCTGGGGGATATGCGAGGGGATGATAAACTCATCTTT
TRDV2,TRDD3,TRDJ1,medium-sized,CACDTGWGIPDKLIF,TGTGCCTGTGACACCGGCTGGGGGATTCCCGATAAACTCATCTTT
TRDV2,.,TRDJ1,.,CACDETVMGVKLIF,TGTGCCTGTGACGAAACCGTAATGGGGGTTAAACTCATCTTT
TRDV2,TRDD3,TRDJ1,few,CACDTVVLGDTLSPSDQYTDKLIF,TGTGCCTGTGACACCGTGGTATTGGGGGATACGCTTTCCCCCTCGGACCAGTACACCGATAAACTCATCTTT
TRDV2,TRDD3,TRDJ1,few,CACDPLLGGRKLIF,TGTGCCTGTGACCCCCTACTGGGGGGTCGAAAACTCATCTTT
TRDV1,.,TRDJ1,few,CALGELPLPGLGTSYTDKLIF,TGTGCTCTTGGGGAACTCCCCCTTCCTGGGCTGGGGACTTCGTACACCGATAAACTCATCTTT
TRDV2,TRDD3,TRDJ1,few,CACDNVPMLGDTGYTDKLIF,TGTGCCTGTGACAACGTTCCTATGCTGGGGGATACAGGGTACACCGATAAACTCATCTTT
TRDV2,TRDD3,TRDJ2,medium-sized,CACDTLGDRPAQLFF,TGTGCCTGTGACACCCTGGGGGATAGACCAGCACAACTCTTCTTT
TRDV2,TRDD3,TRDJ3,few,CACDLLGDKSWDTRQMFF,TGTGCCTGTGACTTACTGGGGGATAAGTCCTGGGACACCCGACAGATGTTTTTC
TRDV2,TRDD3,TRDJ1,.,CACDTLRSGLGESDKLIF,TGTGCCTGTGACACCCTACGGAGTGGACTGGGGGAAAGCGATAAACTCATCTTT
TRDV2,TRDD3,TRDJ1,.,CACDTLGGIGPYTDKLIF,TGTGCCTGTGACACCCTCGGGGGGATAGGGCCGTACACCGATAAACTCATCTTT
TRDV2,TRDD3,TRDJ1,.,CACDTVMVWGTDADKLIF,TGTGCCTGTGACACCGTGATGGTCTGGGGGACCGACGCCGATAAACTCATCTTT
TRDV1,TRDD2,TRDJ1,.,CALGNAFLRFGDDKLIF,TGTGCTCTTGGGAACGCCTTCCTGCGTTTTGGGGACGATAAACTCATCTTT
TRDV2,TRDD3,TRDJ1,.,CACDTLRGDTLPGTDKLIF,TGTGCCTGTGACACCTTAAGAGGGGATACCTTGCCGGGCACCGATAAACTCATCTTT